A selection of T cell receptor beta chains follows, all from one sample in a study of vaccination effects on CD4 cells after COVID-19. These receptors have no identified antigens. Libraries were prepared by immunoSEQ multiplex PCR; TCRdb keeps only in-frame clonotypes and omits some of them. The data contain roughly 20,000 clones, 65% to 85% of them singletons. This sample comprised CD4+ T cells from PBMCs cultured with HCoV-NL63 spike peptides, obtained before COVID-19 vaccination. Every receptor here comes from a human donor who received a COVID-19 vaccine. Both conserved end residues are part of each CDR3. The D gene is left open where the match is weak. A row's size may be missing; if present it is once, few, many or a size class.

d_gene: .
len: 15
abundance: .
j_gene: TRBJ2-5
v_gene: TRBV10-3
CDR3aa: CAISEFAGARETQYF
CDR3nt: TGTGCCATCAGTGAATTTGCGGGGGCCCGCGAGACCCAGTACTTC

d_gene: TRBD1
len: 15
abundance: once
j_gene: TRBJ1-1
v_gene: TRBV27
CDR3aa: CASSLRDRGDTEAFF
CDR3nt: TGTGCCAGCAGTTTACGGGACAGGGGCGACACTGAAGCTTTCTTT

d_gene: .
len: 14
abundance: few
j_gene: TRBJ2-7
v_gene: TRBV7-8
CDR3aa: CASRRASGTYEQYF
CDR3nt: TGTGCCAGCAGGCGGGCTTCGGGGACCTACGAGCAGTACTTC

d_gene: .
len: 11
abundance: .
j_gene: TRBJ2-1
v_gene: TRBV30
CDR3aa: CAWSVRQEQFF
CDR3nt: TGTGCCTGGAGTGTACGGCAGGAGCAGTTCTTC

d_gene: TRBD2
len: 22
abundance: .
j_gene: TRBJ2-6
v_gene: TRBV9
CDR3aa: CASSPGLAGGSQPLPGANVLTF
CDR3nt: TGTGCCAGCAGTCCCGGACTAGCGGGGGGGTCCCAACCCCTCCCTGGGGCCAACGTCCTGACTTTC

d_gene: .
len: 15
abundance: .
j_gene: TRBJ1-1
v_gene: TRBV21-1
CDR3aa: CASSKGAGSNTEAFF
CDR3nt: TGTGCCAGCAGCAAAGGGGCGGGATCGAACACTGAAGCTTTCTTT

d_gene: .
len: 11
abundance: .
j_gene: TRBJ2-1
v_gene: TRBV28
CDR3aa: CASSGYNEQFF
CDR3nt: TGTGCCAGCTCTGGGTACAATGAGCAGTTCTTC

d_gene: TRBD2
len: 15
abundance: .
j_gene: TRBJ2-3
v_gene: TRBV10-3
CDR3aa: CAISKAGGSIDTQYF
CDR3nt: TGTGCCATTTCTAAAGCGGGAGGGAGTATAGATACGCAGTATTTT

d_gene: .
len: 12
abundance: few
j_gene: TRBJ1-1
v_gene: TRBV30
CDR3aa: CAFGAANTEAFF
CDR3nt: TGTGCCTTTGGGGCCGCGAACACTGAAGCTTTCTTT

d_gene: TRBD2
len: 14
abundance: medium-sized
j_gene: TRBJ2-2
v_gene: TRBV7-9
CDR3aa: CASSFGLAGGELFF
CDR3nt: TGTGCCAGCAGCTTTGGACTAGCGGGCGGGGAGCTGTTTTTT

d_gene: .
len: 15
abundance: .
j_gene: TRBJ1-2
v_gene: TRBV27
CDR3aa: CASSFRPGTTYGYTF
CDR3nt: TGTGCCAGCAGTTTCCGTCCCGGGACAACCTATGGCTACACCTTC

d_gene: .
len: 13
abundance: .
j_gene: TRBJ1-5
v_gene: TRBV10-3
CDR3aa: CAISVEDNQPQHF
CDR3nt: TGTGCCATCAGTGTGGAGGACAATCAGCCCCAGCATTTT

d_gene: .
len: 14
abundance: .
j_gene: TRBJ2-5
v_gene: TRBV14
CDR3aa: CASSQGRRGETQYF
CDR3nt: TGTGCCAGCAGCCAAGGACGCAGGGGAGAGACCCAGTACTTC

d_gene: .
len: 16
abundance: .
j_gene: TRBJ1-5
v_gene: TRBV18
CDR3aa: CASSPTGTVSNQPQHF
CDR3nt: TGTGCCAGCTCACCCACCGGGACGGTTAGCAATCAGCCCCAGCATTTT

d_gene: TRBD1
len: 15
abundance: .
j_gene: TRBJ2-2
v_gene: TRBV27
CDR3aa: CASSPGQGAPGELFF
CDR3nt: TGTGCCAGCAGTCCCGGACAGGGGGCTCCCGGGGAGCTGTTTTTT

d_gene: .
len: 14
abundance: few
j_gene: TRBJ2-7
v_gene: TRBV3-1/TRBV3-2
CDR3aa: CASSQDFQGYEQYF
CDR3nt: TGTGCCAGCAGCCAAGATTTCCAGGGCTACGAGCAGTACTTC

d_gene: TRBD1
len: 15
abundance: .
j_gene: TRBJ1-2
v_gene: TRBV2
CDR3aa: CASRLGQGASDGYTF
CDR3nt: TGTGCCAGCAGACTTGGACAGGGGGCATCTGATGGCTACACCTTC

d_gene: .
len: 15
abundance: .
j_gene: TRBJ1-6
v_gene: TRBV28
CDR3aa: CASSLLGERDSPLHF
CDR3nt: TGTGCCAGCAGTTTATTGGGGGAGCGCGATTCACCCCTCCACTTT

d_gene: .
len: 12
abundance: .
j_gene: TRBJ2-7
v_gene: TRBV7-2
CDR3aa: CASSSSRWEQYF
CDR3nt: TGTGCCAGCAGCTCCTCTCGCTGGGAGCAGTACTTC